The 23 T cell receptor beta chains presented below share a single source sample, sequenced in a study of T cells after yellow fever vaccination. TCRdb re-derived calls from the 5' RACE reads in MiXCR, one entry per CDR3 protein. Of some 550,000 distinct CDR3 sequences in the sample, about 19% were seen once. This specimen was PBMCs, taken 15 days after the yellow fever booster vaccination. These receptors came from a man aged 25 to 40 who received the YFV17D yellow fever vaccine.

Remarks on this clonotype: One end of the junction fails to match germline, which may point to a read error. The V gene is TRBV4-2, the J gene TRBJ2-7; 8 positions agree with TRBD2. The germline V gene encodes CDR1 LGHNA and CDR2 YNFKEQ. The CDR3 covers 14 residues. The DNA for the CDR3 is TGTGCCATCAGCCCGGAGCGGGGGAGCTACGAGCAGTACTTC. As protein: CAISPERGSYEQYF.

The chain couples TRBV27 to TRBJ2-7; D could derive from TRBD1 or TRBD2 (5 bases each). The CDR3 loop spans 15 amino acids. Germline loops: CDR1 MNHEY, CDR2 SMNVEV (reference sequence). With 6 bases removed from V and 5 bases from J, the gap between germline ends came to 20 bases. CDR3: CASSPSPGQNHEQYF. For the CDR3, the DNA is TGTGCCAGCAGCCCCTCCCCGGGGCAGAACCACGAGCAGTACTTC.

This clonotype showed up just a few times. The chain links TRBV6-2 or TRBV6-3 to TRBJ2-2; TRBD2 is a possible D gene (6 bases). Germline CDR1 MNHEY, CDR2 SVGEGT. The CDR3 contains 16 residues. Trimming left V 6 bases short and J 2 bases short, with 16 bases between. Written as DNA, the CDR3 is TGTGCCAGCAGGTCGGGGCGGGGCTCTAACACCGGGGAGCTGTTTTTT. This codes for CASRSGRGSNTGELFF.

This clonotype was picked up a small number of times. The chain carries TRBV7-2 and TRBJ2-3, with D unclear. Germline-derived CDR1 and CDR2 are SGHTA and FQGNSA. Trimming shortened V by 8 bases and J by 4 bases, and 13 bases separated the two germline ends. The CDR3 runs to 13 residues. The chain's CDR3 is CASGSLGPDTQYF. Written as DNA, the CDR3 is TGTGCCAGCGGCTCCCTCGGCCCAGATACGCAGTATTTT.

The chain carries TRBV6-5 and TRBJ1-5; TRBD1 is a possible D gene (5 bases). The CDR3 contains 18 residues. Germline V gene data show CDR1 as MNHEY and CDR2 as SVGAGI. V shed 0 bases and J shed 4 bases, with 19 bases lying between them. CDR3 amino acids: CASSYSIRGGSSNQPQHF. The CDR3 DNA follows: TGTGCCAGCAGTTACTCGATTCGGGGGGGGAGTAGTAATCAGCCCCAGCATTTT.

The rearrangement joins TRBV4-3 to TRBJ2-7; tentative D call: TRBD2 (5 bases). Trimming took off 0 bases at V and 3 bases at J, with 18 bases between the two ends. The CDR3 has 17 amino acids. The germline V gene encodes CDR1 LGHNA and CDR2 YSLEER. This CDR3 reads CASSQDTPGTLLYEQYF. The CDR3 DNA reads as TGCGCCAGCAGCCAAGACACGCCGGGAACCCTCCTCTACGAGCAGTACTTC.

This sequence joins TRBV20-1 and TRBJ1-1; no reliable D call. The CDR3 is made up of 14 amino acids. Germline V gene sequence: CDR1 DFQATT, CDR2 SNEGSKA (reference sequence). V lost 3 bases to trimming and J lost 1 base, with 12 bases between them. CDR3 DNA: TGCAGTGCTAGGACCGGGCCGACGAACACTGAAGCTTTCTTT. Translation gives CSARTGPTNTEAFF.

This clonotype was observed many times. The chain employs TRBV3-1 and TRBJ2-3; D remains ambiguous. The CDR3 loop spans 13 amino acids. Germline values: CDR1 LGHDT, CDR2 YNNKEL (reference sequence). V lost 1 base and J 0 bases, leaving 2 bases between the germline ends. CDR3 protein: CASSQVSTDTQYF. The CDR3 DNA reads as TGTGCCAGCAGCCAAGTTAGCACAGATACGCAGTATTTT.

This clonotype was observed many times. This rearrangement joins TRBV30 to TRBJ2-1; D unresolved. CDR1 and CDR2 from the germline V gene are GTSNPN and SVGIG (reference sequence). The CDR3 runs to 15 residues. Trimming took off 2 bases at V and 0 bases at J, with 11 bases between the two ends. CDR3 amino acids: CAWSWAASSYNEQFF. In DNA, the CDR3 is TGTGCCTGGAGTTGGGCGGCTAGCTCCTACAATGAGCAGTTCTTC.

The CDR3 loop reads CSVEGWGGSYNEQFF. The CDR3 coding sequence is TGCAGCGTTGAAGGTTGGGGGGGTTCCTACAATGAGCAGTTCTTC. This chain joins TRBV29-1 and TRBJ2-1; 7 bases agree with TRBD2. The junction had 4 bases not matched to a gene; V was cut back by 1 base and J by 1 base. The CDR3 is 15 amino acids. The V gene's germline CDR1 is SQVTM and CDR2 ANQGSEA.

The J gene is TRBJ2-5, the V gene TRBV7-2, with 8 bases aligning to TRBD1. V lost 1 base and J lost 5; bases outside the gene matches: 9. CDR1 is SGHTA, CDR2 FQGNSA, per germline. The CDR3 spans 16 residues. The CDR3 nucleotides read TGTGCCAGCAGCTTAGTTTGGTTGGACAGGGACGAGACCCAGTACTTC. Its translation: CASSLVWLDRDETQYF.

In its sample, this clonotype was seen a few times. V and J are TRBV4-3 and TRBJ2-6; D not resolved. The V gene's germline CDR1 is LGHNA and CDR2 YSLEER. The CDR3 is 16 residues long. The V end was cut by 1 base, the J end by 0 bases, with 7 bases between. CDR3 bases: TGCGCCAGCAGCCAAGGGGTGGACTCTGGGGCCAACGTCCTGACTTTC. It is translated as CASSQGVDSGANVLTF.

The sample holds a few counts of this clonotype. This chain connects TRBV7-2 to TRBJ2-5; possible D gene TRBD1, 6 bases. The CDR3 totals 14 residues. The V end was cut by 5 bases, the J end by 0 bases, with 10 bases between. The germline CDR1 and CDR2 sequences are SGHTA and FQGNSA. The CDR3 coding sequence is TGTGCCAGCAGCCCCAGGGGTGACCAAGAGACCCAGTACTTC. This codes for CASSPRGDQETQYF.

The genes are TRBV20-1 and TRBJ2-5, with 9 bases that match TRBD1. The CDR3 has 14 amino acids. J was trimmed by 5 bases and V by 6 bases; bases with no gene match: 10. The V gene's germline CDR1 is DFQATT and CDR2 SNEGSKA (reference sequence). CDR3 residues: CSARQGVWKETQYF. CDR3 in DNA: TGCAGTGCACGACAGGGGGTTTGGAAGGAGACCCAGTACTTC.

The gene calls are TRBV3-1 and TRBJ2-7, with 8 bases fitting TRBD1. V shed 5 bases and J 2 bases; nucleotides not matched to a gene: 14. Germline-derived CDR1 and CDR2 are LGHDT and YNNKEL (reference sequence). This CDR3 region has 17 residues. CDR3: CASSENRGSITAYEQYF. The CDR3 DNA is TGTGCCAGCAGCGAGAACAGGGGGAGCATAACCGCCTACGAGCAGTACTTC.

The chain employs TRBV12-3 or TRBV12-4 and TRBJ2-5, with D perhaps TRBD1 (6 bases). CDR3 length: 12 residues. The ends were cut back, 6 bases at V and 10 bases at J, with 15 bases in the middle. The CDR3 sequence: CASSPDRSVQYF. The CDR3, as DNA: TGTGCCAGCAGCCCGGACAGAAGCGTCCAGTACTTC.

The sample holds many counts of this clonotype. This chain links TRBV18 with TRBJ2-1; weak D call: TRBD1 (6 bases). The CDR3 is 14 residues long. Trimming shortened V by 3 bases and J by 6 bases, and 12 bases separated the two germline ends. CDR1 is KGHSH and CDR2 is LQKENI in the germline V gene. CDR3 residues: CASSPPTGPNEQFF. CDR3 DNA: TGTGCCAGCTCACCGCCCACAGGGCCCAATGAGCAGTTCTTC.

The chain carries TRBV6-2 or TRBV6-3 and TRBJ2-1; unclear D gene. Germline V gene data show CDR1 as MNHEY and CDR2 as SVGEGT. V was clipped by 5 bases and J by 7 bases, with 6 bases between them. The CDR3 is made up of 11 amino acids. The CDR3 region is CASSEMNEQFF. The CDR3 nucleotides are TGTGCCAGCAGTGAGATGAATGAGCAGTTCTTC.

The V call is TRBV12-3 or TRBV12-4, the J call TRBJ1-6; TRBD1 might be the D (5 bases). Deletions cut 8 bases from V and 7 bases from J, with 9 bases between. This CDR3 is 12 amino acids long. CDR3 bases: TGTGCCAGCGGACCAGGGAATTCACCCCTCCACTTT. Protein product: CASGPGNSPLHF.

CDR3 residues: CATSDPSGQYF. DNA for the CDR3: TGTGCCACCAGTGACCCCTCGGGCCAGTACTTC. The chain joins TRBV24-1 to TRBJ2-5, with D hard to call. Germline CDR1 and CDR2: KGHDR and SFDVKD. The V gene lost 4 bases and the J gene lost 10 bases, with 9 bases spanning the gap. This CDR3 is 11 amino acids long.

In this sample, this clonotype turned up a few times. This chain uses TRBV27 with TRBJ2-7, with unresolved D. The CDR3 contains 14 residues. Germline assignment: CDR1 MNHEY and CDR2 SMNVEV (reference sequence). Trimming took 3 bases from V and 5 from J, leaving 14 bases between them. CDR3 sequence (DNA): TGTGCCAGCAGTTTCTCTAACGCGGCCGACGAGCAGTACTTC. Translation gives CASSFSNAADEQYF.

The chain combines TRBV27 with TRBJ2-1, with D tentatively TRBD2 (6 bases). From germline, CDR1 is MNHEY and CDR2 SMNVEV (reference sequence). This CDR3 spans 13 amino acids. V was cut by 4 bases and J by 6 bases, with 10 bases left in between. CDR3 residues: CASSWEVGNEQFF. For the CDR3, the DNA is TGTGCCAGCAGTTGGGAGGTTGGCAATGAGCAGTTCTTC.

This clonotype has just a few counts. CDR3 sequence (DNA): TGCAGCGTTGAAGAAGGGACTCTCCCTGGGGAGACCCAGTACTTC. Protein sequence: CSVEEGTLPGETQYF. The V call is TRBV29-1, the J call TRBJ2-5, with a tentative D call TRBD2 (6 bases). This CDR3 is built from 15 residues. Trimming removed 0 bases from V and 5 bases from J, with 16 bases in between. The germline gives CDR1 SQVTM, CDR2 ANQGSEA.